Listed below are T cell receptor beta chains from one sample, sequenced in a study of T cell repertoires in cytomegalovirus infection. Their target antigens are unknown. One entry per CDR3 protein, called by TCRdb with MiXCR from the reads. The table lists around 85,000 distinct CDR3 sequences, around 49% of them singletons, with 80% to 95% in the top ten. Source: CD8+ T cells from cultured PBMCs, taken from culture after CMV antigen stimulation. These receptors were obtained from a human donor in good health (CMV status not recorded). Some clones in this sample may be carry-over from other donors' samples. The CDR3 runs from the conserved cysteine through the conserved F or W. Fields, in order: CDR3 protein, CDR3 DNA, V gene, clone size, D gene, J gene. The D gene is left open where the match is weak. Size values are once, few and many counts, or a class for expanded clones, and some rows have none.

CASSPGGRSNQPQHF | TGTGCCAGCAGCCCCGGAGGTCGGAGCAATCAGCCCCAGCATTTT | TRBV5-5 | . | . | TRBJ1-5
CASSLGYNTEAFF | TGTGCCAGCAGCTTGGGTTATAACACTGAAGCTTTCTTT | TRBV5-4 | few | . | TRBJ1-1
CASSGQYREGGYGYTF | TGTGCCAGCAGTGGCCAATACAGGGAAGGGGGCTATGGCTACACCTTC | TRBV25-1 | . | . | TRBJ1-2
CASSLAGPTGTEAFF | TGTGCCAGCAGCTTAGCGGGCCCAACGGGCACTGAAGCTTTCTTT | TRBV7-9 | few | . | TRBJ1-1
CASSLTSTYEQYF | TGTGCCAGCAGTTTGACCTCGACCTACGAGCAGTACTTC | TRBV27 | . | . | TRBJ2-7
CASSLWGGTDTQYF | TGTGCCAGCAGTTTATGGGGGGGCACAGATACGCAGTATTTT | TRBV27 | . | . | TRBJ2-3
CASSSPTSGKSSYEQYF | TGTGCCAGCAGCTCGCCAACTAGCGGGAAAAGCTCCTACGAGCAGTACTTC | TRBV7-8 | few | TRBD2 | TRBJ2-7
CASSLTGGPSGNTIYF | TGTGCCAGCAGCCTAACAGGGGGCCCCTCTGGAAACACCATATATTTT | TRBV7-9 | . | TRBD1 | TRBJ1-3
CASRPGLISNQPQHF | TGTGCCAGCCGCCCGGGACTCATTAGCAATCAGCCCCAGCATTTT | TRBV27 | . | . | TRBJ1-5
CASSLGTGYGYTF | TGTGCCAGCAGCTTAGGGACGGGCTATGGCTACACCTTC | TRBV7-8 | . | . | TRBJ1-2
CASSYRTISGANVLTF | TGTGCCAGCAGCTATCGGACAATCTCTGGGGCCAACGTCCTGACTTTC | TRBV6-2/TRBV6-3 | . | . | TRBJ2-6
CASSFSGVPSTGELFF | TGTGCCAGCAGCTTCTCGGGGGTCCCGAGCACCGGGGAGCTGTTTTTT | TRBV7-3 | . | . | TRBJ2-2
CASSDSAGDIDTQYF | TGTGCCAGCAGTGACTCGGCGGGAGATATAGATACGCAGTATTTT | TRBV6-4 | few | TRBD2 | TRBJ2-3
CASTLGLAGEADTQYF | TGTGCCAGCACCCTGGGGCTAGCGGGAGAAGCAGATACGCAGTATTTT | TRBV28 | . | TRBD2 | TRBJ2-3
CASSQDRNSGYSAYEQYF | TGTGCCAGCAGCCAAGATCGAAATAGCGGTTACAGTGCCTACGAGCAGTACTTC | TRBV4-2 | . | . | TRBJ2-7
CASSITEYGYTF | TGTGCCAGTAGTATAACTGAGTATGGCTACACCTTC | TRBV19 | . | . | TRBJ1-2
CASSLTPGVYHNEQFF | TGTGCCAGCAGCTTAACCCCAGGGGTATACCACAATGAGCAGTTCTTC | TRBV7-6 | . | . | TRBJ2-1
CASSSPLKGQGVVRHYGYTF | TGTGCCAGCAGTTCTCCCCTCAAGGGACAGGGGGTGGTTCGTCACTATGGCTACACCTTC | TRBV6-5 | . | TRBD1 | TRBJ1-2
CASSDGTGTAFF | TGTGCCAGCAGCGACGGGACAGGAACTGCTTTCTTT | TRBV7-9 | few | TRBD1 | TRBJ1-1
CASSSRDSAYEQYF | TGTGCCAGCAGCAGCCGGGACTCGGCATACGAGCAGTACTTC | TRBV5-4 | . | . | TRBJ2-7
CASSVSSASYEQYF | TGTGCCAGTAGTGTCTCTAGCGCGTCCTACGAGCAGTACTTC | TRBV19 | . | . | TRBJ2-7
CASSRHLSGRPNGYTF | TGTGCCAGCAGCCGACACTTAAGCGGGCGGCCTAATGGCTACACCTTC | TRBV11-2 | . | . | TRBJ1-2
CASRNRAVGELFF | TGTGCCAGCAGGAACAGGGCCGTCGGGGAGCTGTTTTTT | TRBV28 | . | . | TRBJ2-2
CASSSGEDDEQYF | TGTGCCAGCAGCTCCGGAGAGGACGACGAGCAGTACTTC | TRBV7-6 | few | . | TRBJ2-7
CASSTSGQESGYGYTF | TGTGCCAGCAGTACCTCGGGACAGGAATCCGGGTATGGCTACACCTTC | TRBV12-3/TRBV12-4 | . | TRBD1 | TRBJ1-2
CATSRSFQGRLQETQYF | TGTGCCACCAGCAGAAGTTTTCAGGGTCGCCTCCAAGAGACCCAGTACTTC | TRBV15 | . | . | TRBJ2-5
CASSQVGTPTYEQYF | TGCGCCAGCAGCCAAGTCGGGACACCTACCTACGAGCAGTACTTC | TRBV4-1 | . | . | TRBJ2-7
CSSSPPEPNTEDFF | TGTTCCAGCAGTCCCCCAGAACCGAACACTGAAGATTTCTTT | TRBV6-2/TRBV6-3 | few | . | TRBJ1-1
CASSTGLPGAYNEQFF | TGTGCCAGTAGTACCGGCCTGCCGGGAGCCTACAATGAGCAGTTCTTC | TRBV19 | . | . | TRBJ2-1
CASSLTRGGLESEAFF | TGCGCCAGCAGCTTGACCCGAGGGGGCTTGGAATCTGAAGCTTTCTTT | TRBV5-1 | . | TRBD1 | TRBJ1-1
CASSLSFPRGSSYNEQFF | TGTGCCAGCAGTTTATCTTTCCCTCGGGGGAGCTCCTACAATGAGCAGTTCTTC | TRBV28 | few | . | TRBJ2-1
CASSKSHDRLPGPFF | TGTGCCAGCAGCAAAAGCCACGACAGACTACCCGGACCTTTCTTT | TRBV7-9 | few | . | TRBJ1-1
CASSQRGTGGADGSNQPQHF | TGCGCCAGCAGCCAAAGGGGTACAGGGGGCGCGGATGGGAGCAATCAGCCCCAGCATTTT | TRBV4-1 | . | TRBD1 | TRBJ1-5
CASSLAGGTYEQYF | TGTGCCAGCAGCTTAGCGGGGGGGACCTACGAGCAGTACTTC | TRBV7-2 | many | TRBD2 | TRBJ2-7
CASSQVGGNEQYF | TGCGCCAGCAGCCAAGTAGGTGGGAACGAGCAGTACTTC | TRBV4-1 | few | . | TRBJ2-7
CASSSGLAALNTQYF | TGTGCCAGCAGTTCCGGACTAGCGGCTTTAAATACGCAGTATTTT | TRBV27 | . | TRBD2 | TRBJ2-3
CASSPLTADEQFF | TGTGCCAGCAGTCCCCTAACCGCAGATGAGCAGTTCTTC | TRBV27 | . | . | TRBJ2-1
CASSLLAASYNEQFF | TGTGCCAGCAGCCTTCTAGCGGCGTCCTACAATGAGCAGTTCTTC | TRBV7-6 | . | TRBD2 | TRBJ2-1
CARRTAGTYGYTF | TGTGCCAGGAGGACAGCTGGGACCTATGGCTACACCTTC | TRBV2 | few | . | TRBJ1-2
CASSGGGTNTGELFF | TGTGCCAGCAGCGGTGGGGGAACCAACACCGGGGAGCTGTTTTTT | TRBV11-2 | . | . | TRBJ2-2
CASSFSQGKTQYF | TGTGCCAGCAGTTTCAGCCAGGGGAAGACCCAGTACTTC | TRBV27 | once | . | TRBJ2-5
CASGLTGALQETQYF | TGTGCTAGTGGTTTGACAGGGGCTCTACAAGAGACCCAGTACTTC | TRBV12-5 | . | TRBD1 | TRBJ2-5
CASSEGIAGGSDTQYF | TGTGCCAGCAGTGAAGGAATAGCGGGGGGGTCGGATACGCAGTATTTT | TRBV6-1 | . | TRBD2 | TRBJ2-3
CASSGIQGTEAFF | TGTGCCAGCAGCGGCATTCAGGGGACTGAAGCTTTCTTT | TRBV7-9 | . | . | TRBJ1-1
CASSLGAGVSYNEQFF | TGTGCCAGCAGCTTAGGGGCGGGAGTATCCTACAATGAGCAGTTCTTC | TRBV7-6 | once | TRBD2 | TRBJ2-1